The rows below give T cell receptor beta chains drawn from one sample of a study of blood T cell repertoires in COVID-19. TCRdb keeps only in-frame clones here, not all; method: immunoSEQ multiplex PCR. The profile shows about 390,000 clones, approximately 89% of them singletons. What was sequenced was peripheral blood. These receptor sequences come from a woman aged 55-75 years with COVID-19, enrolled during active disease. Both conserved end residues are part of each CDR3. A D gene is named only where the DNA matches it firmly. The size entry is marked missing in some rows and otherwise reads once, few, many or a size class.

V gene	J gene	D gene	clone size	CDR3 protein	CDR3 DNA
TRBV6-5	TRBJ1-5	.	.	CASRLDTNQPQHF	TGTGCCAGCAGGCTGGACACCAATCAGCCCCAGCATTTT
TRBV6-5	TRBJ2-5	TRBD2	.	CASQTSGAQETQYF	TGTGCCAGCCAAACTAGCGGGGCCCAAGAGACCCAGTACTTC
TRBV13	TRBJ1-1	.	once	CASREGTNTEAFF	TGTGCCAGCCGGGAGGGTACGAACACTGAAGCTTTCTTT
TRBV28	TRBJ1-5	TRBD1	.	CASRAGTGYNQPQHF	TGTGCCAGCAGAGCCGGGACAGGATACAATCAGCCCCAGCATTTT
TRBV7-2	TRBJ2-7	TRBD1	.	CASQGLGTGKREQYF	TGTGCCAGCCAAGGGTTGGGGACAGGGAAGCGAGAGCAGTACTTC
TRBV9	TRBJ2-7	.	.	CASSVGTPTRDYSYEQYF	TGTGCCAGCAGCGTAGGTACCCCAACCCGAGACTACTCCTACGAGCAGTACTTC
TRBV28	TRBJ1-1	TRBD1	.	CASSPNRQGSEAFF	TGTGCCAGCAGCCCCAACCGACAGGGCTCTGAAGCTTTCTTT
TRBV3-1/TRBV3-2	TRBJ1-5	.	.	CASSALGSQPQHF	TGTGCCAGCAGCGCGTTAGGGAGTCAGCCCCAGCATTTT
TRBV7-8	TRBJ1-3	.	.	CASSRQAQGISGNTIYF	TGTGCCAGCAGCCGACAGGCCCAGGGGATCTCTGGAAACACCATATATTTT
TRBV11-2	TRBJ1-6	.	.	CASSLGSITYNSPLHF	TGTGCCAGCAGCTTAGGAAGCATTACCTATAATTCACCCCTCCACTTT
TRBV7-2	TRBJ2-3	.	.	CASSLFAKPTSTDTQYF	TGTGCCAGCAGCTTGTTTGCGAAACCTACTAGCACAGATACGCAGTATTTT
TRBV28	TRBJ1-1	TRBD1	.	CASPSRGQTFF	TGTGCCAGCCCCTCCAGGGGGCAAACTTTCTTT
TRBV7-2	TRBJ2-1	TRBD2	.	CASSLERGGPEQFF	TGTGCCAGCAGCTTAGAGCGGGGGGGCCCTGAGCAGTTCTTC
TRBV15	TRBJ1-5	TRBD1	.	CATSRLGQGGGQPQHF	TGTGCCACCAGCAGACTGGGACAGGGGGGAGGACAGCCCCAGCATTTT
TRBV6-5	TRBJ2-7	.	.	CASKGTSSSYEQYF	TGTGCCAGCAAGGGGACTTCCTCCTCCTACGAGCAGTACTTC
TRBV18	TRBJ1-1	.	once	CASSPIGDRTEAFF	TGTGCCAGCTCACCGATAGGGGATCGCACTGAAGCTTTCTTT
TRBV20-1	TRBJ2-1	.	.	CSARGDSRQFF	TGCAGTGCTAGAGGGGACTCCCGGCAGTTCTTC
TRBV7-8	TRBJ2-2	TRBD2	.	CASSIGVSGGNTGELFF	TGTGCCAGCAGCATCGGGGTTAGCGGGGGGAACACCGGGGAGCTGTTTTTT
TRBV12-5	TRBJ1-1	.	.	CASGRGGTEAFF	TGTGCTAGTGGCCGAGGGGGCACTGAAGCTTTCTTT
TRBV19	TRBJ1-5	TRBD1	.	CASISTGGGQPQHF	TGTGCCAGTATCTCGACAGGGGGAGGACAGCCCCAGCATTTT
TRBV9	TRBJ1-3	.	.	CASSVDEILSGNTIYF	TGTGCCAGCAGCGTAGATGAGATACTCTCTGGAAACACCATATATTTT
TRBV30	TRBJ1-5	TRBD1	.	CAWSVRDSSYSNQPQHF	TGTGCCTGGAGTGTACGGGACAGCTCTTATAGCAATCAGCCCCAGCATTTT
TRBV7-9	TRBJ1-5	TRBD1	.	CASSPGQGEGMHQPQHF	TGTGCCAGCAGCCCAGGACAGGGGGAAGGTATGCATCAGCCCCAGCATTTT
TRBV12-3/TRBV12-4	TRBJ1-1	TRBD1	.	CASRRQGIEAFF	TGTGCCAGCAGACGACAGGGCATAGAAGCTTTCTTT
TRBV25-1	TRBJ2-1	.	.	CASSEAYNEQFF	TGTGCCAGCAGTGAAGCGTACAATGAGCAGTTCTTC
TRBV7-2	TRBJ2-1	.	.	CASSLARNNEQFF	TGTGCCAGCAGCTTAGCGCGAAACAATGAGCAGTTCTTC
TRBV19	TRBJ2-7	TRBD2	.	CASSIAVSGGPPYEQYF	TGTGCCAGTAGTATAGCGGTTAGCGGGGGGCCGCCCTACGAGCAGTACTTC
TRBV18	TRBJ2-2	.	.	CASSGQNTGELFF	TGTGCCAGCTCAGGGCAGAACACCGGGGAGCTGTTTTTT
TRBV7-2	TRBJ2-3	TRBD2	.	CASSFPLTSGGAYTQYF	TGTGCCAGCAGCTTTCCCCTTACTAGCGGGGGGGCCTATACGCAGTATTTT
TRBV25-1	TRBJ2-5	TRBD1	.	CASSGQGQETQYF	TGTGCCAGCAGTGGACAGGGTCAGGAGACCCAGTACTTC
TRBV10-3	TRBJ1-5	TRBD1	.	CAISEHRGEGQPQHF	TGTGCCATCAGTGAGCACAGGGGTGAAGGCCAGCCCCAGCATTTT
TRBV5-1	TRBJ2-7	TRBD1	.	CASSEGDRGISEQYF	TGCGCCAGCAGCGAGGGGGACAGGGGGATCTCCGAGCAGTACTTC
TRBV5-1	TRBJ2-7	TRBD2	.	CASSSGTSGPDEQYF	TGCGCCAGCAGCTCTGGGACTAGCGGGCCCGACGAGCAGTACTTC
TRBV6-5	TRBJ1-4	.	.	CASSPTPTNEKLFF	TGTGCCAGCAGTCCGACACCAACTAATGAAAAACTGTTTTTT
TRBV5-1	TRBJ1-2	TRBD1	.	CASSPTGGNYGYTF	TGCGCCAGCAGCCCGACAGGGGGTAACTATGGCTACACCTTC
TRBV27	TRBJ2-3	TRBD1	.	CASSLSPWTGSTDTQYF	TGTGCCAGCAGTTTATCCCCCTGGACAGGGAGCACAGATACGCAGTATTTT
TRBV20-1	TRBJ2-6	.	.	CSASSRVTPSGANVLTF	TGCAGTGCTAGTAGCAGGGTTACCCCTTCTGGGGCCAACGTCCTGACTTTC
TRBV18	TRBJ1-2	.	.	CASSPSAGSYGYTF	TGTGCCAGCTCACCATCGGCAGGATCCTATGGCTACACCTTC
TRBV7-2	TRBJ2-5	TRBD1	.	CASSVDRGLETQYF	TGTGCCAGCAGCGTCGACAGGGGTTTAGAGACCCAGTACTTC
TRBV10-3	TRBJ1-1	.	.	CAISEYGQMNTEAFF	TGTGCCATCAGTGAGTACGGACAGATGAACACTGAAGCTTTCTTT
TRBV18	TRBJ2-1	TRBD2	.	CASFLQTGFTSGSNNEQFF	TGTGCCAGCTTCCTACAAACAGGCTTTACGAGCGGGAGTAACAATGAGCAGTTCTTC
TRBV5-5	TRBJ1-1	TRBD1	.	CASWDRSLTPNTEAFF	TGTGCCAGCTGGGACAGGAGCCTTACTCCGAACACTGAAGCTTTCTTT
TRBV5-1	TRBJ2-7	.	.	CASSQDYEQYF	TGCGCCAGCAGTCAGGACTACGAGCAGTACTTC
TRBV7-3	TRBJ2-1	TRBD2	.	CASSLGRLAGDNEQFF	TGTGCCAGCAGCTTAGGTCGACTAGCGGGGGACAATGAGCAGTTCTTC
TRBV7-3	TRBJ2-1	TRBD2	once	CASSSIAGDNEQFF	TGTGCCAGCAGCTCGATAGCGGGGGACAATGAGCAGTTCTTC
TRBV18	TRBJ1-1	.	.	CASSPQGGENTEAFF	TGTGCCAGCTCACCCCAGGGAGGGGAGAACACTGAAGCTTTCTTT
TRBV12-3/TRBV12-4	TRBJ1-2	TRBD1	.	CASTRQGAGGYTF	TGTGCCAGCACCAGACAGGGGGCGGGAGGCTACACCTTC
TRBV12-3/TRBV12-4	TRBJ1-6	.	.	CASSLQVTSPLHF	TGTGCCAGCAGTTTACAGGTCACTTCACCCCTCCACTTT
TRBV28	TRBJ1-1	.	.	CASSGSLRGGAEAFF	TGTGCCAGCAGTGGCTCCCTTCGGGGGGGGGCTGAAGCTTTCTTT
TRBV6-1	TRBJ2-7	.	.	CASSERMAYSSYEQYF	TGTGCCAGCAGTGAAAGGATGGCATACAGCTCCTACGAGCAGTACTTC
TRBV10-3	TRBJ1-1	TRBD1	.	CAISETGGLPEAFF	TGTGCCATCAGCGAGACAGGGGGCTTGCCTGAAGCTTTCTTT
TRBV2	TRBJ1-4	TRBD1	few	CASRTGWANEKLFF	TGTGCCAGCAGGACAGGGTGGGCTAATGAAAAACTGTTTTTT
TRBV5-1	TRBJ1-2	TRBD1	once	CASSSTTGVNYGYTF	TGCGCCAGCAGCTCAACCACAGGGGTCAACTATGGCTACACCTTC
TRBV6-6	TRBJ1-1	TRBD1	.	CASSPTRGPNTEAFF	TGTGCCAGCAGTCCTACAAGGGGGCCGAACACTGAAGCTTTCTTT